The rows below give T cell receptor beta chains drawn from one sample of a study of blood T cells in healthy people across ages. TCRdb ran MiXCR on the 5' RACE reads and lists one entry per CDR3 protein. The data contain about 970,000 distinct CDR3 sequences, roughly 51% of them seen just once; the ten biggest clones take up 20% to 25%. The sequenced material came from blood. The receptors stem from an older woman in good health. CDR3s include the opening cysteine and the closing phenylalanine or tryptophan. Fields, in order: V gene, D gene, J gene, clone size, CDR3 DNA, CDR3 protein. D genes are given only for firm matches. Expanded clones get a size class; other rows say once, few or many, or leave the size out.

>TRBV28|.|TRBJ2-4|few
TGTGCCAGCAGTCAGACCGACCAAGGGCACTCCTGGGATCAGTACTTC
CASSQTDQGHSWDQYF
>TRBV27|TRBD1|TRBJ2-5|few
TGTGCCAGCGGGAGTCAGGGGGCTGGTCAAGAGACCCAGTACTTC
CASGSQGAGQETQYF
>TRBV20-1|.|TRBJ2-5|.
TGCAGTGGGGGGAGTCACTACGAGCGGTACTTC
CSGGSHYERYF
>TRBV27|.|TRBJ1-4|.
TGTGCCAGCAGTTGGGGGACTAATGAAAAACTGTTTTTT
CASSWGTNEKLFF
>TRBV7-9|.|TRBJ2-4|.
TGTGCCAGCAGCCACAGCAATATGAAAAACATTCAGTACTTC
CASSHSNMKNIQYF
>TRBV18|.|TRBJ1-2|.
TGTGCCAGCTCACCTTATCACGACAGCTATGGCTACACCTTC
CASSPYHDSYGYTF
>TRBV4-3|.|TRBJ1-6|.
TGCGCCAGCAGCCAAGATTGGGGGAACAATTATTCCCCCCTCCACTTT
CASSQDWGNNYSPLHF
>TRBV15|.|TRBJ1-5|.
TGTGCCACCAGCAGAGACGGACAGAGCAATCAGCCCCAGCATTTT
CATSRDGQSNQPQHF
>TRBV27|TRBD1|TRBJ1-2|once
TGTGCCAGCAGTTTTGAGGTACAGGGGGCATACTATGGCTACACCTTC
CASSFEVQGAYYGYTF
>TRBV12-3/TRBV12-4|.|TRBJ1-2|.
TGTGCCAGCAGCCCTCTGGTCCATGGCTACACCTTC
CASSPLVHGYTF
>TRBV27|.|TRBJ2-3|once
TGTGCCAGCAGGGCCGGGACTTACAGCACAGATACGCAGTATTTT
CASRAGTYSTDTQYF
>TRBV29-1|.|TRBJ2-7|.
TGCAGCGTTCTCATCACAGGAACCTACGAGCAGTACTTC
CSVLITGTYEQYF
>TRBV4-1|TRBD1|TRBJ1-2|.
TGCGCCAGCAGCCACCAGGGGGCGGGCTATGGCTACACCTTC
CASSHQGAGYGYTF
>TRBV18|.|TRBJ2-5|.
TGTGCCAGCCAGTACCAAGAGACCCAGTACTTC
CASQYQETQYF
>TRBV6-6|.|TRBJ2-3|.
TGTGCCAGCAGCCAACCCCGGCAGGGCGGCACAGATACGCAGTATTTT
CASSQPRQGGTDTQYF
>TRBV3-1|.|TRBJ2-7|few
TGTGCCAGCAGCCGGAACTACTACGAGCAGTACTTC
CASSRNYYEQYF
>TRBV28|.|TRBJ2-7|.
TGTGCCTGCAGTTTTGGGACTGTCTCCTACGAGCAGTACTTC
CACSFGTVSYEQYF
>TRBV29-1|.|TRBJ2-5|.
TGCAGCGTTGTCTCCAGGCAAGAGACCCAGTACTTC
CSVVSRQETQYF
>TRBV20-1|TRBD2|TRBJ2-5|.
TGCAGTGCTAGGGCTAGCGGGAGATGGACCCAGTACTTC
CSARASGRWTQYF
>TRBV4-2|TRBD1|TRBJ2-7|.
TGTGCCAGCAGCCAAGTCTTTAGTAGAGGGGGCGCTTTCTACGAGCAGTACTTC
CASSQVFSRGGAFYEQYF
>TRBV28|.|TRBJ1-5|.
TGTGCCAGCAGTTCCGACATCAATAGCAATCAGCCCCAGCATTTT
CASSSDINSNQPQHF
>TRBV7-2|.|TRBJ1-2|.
TGTGCCAGCAGCTTAGTCTCACAGGGAGCTAACTATGGCTACACCTTC
CASSLVSQGANYGYTF
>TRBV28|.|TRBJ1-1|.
TGTGCCAGCAGAATGACAGGCACTGAAGCTTTCTTT
CASRMTGTEAFF
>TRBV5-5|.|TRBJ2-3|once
TGTGCCAGCAGCTTCACGACAGATTACACAGATACGCAGTATTTT
CASSFTTDYTDTQYF
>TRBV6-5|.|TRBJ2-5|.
TGTGCCAGCAGTTATCAGGGGCTCGCGGAGACCCAGTACTTC
CASSYQGLAETQYF
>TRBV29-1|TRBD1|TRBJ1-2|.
TGCAGCGTAGAAAACAGGGGGCTAAACTATGGCCACACCTTC
CSVENRGLNYGHTF
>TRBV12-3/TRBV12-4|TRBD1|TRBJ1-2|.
TGTGCCAGCAGGGAGGGACAGGGGGACTATGGCTACACCTTC
CASREGQGDYGYTF